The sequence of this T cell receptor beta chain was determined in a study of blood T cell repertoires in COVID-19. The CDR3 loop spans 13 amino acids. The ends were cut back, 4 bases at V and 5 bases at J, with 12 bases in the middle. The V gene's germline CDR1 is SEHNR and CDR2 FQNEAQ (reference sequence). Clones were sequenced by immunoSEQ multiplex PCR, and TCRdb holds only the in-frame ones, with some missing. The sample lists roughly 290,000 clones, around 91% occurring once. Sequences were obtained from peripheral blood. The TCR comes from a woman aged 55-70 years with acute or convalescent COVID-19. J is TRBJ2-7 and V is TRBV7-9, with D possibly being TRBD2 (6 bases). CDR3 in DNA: TGTGCCAGCAGCTGGGAGGTATTGAACGAGCAGTACTTC. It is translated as CASSWEVLNEQYF. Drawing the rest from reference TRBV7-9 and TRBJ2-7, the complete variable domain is DTGVSQNPRHKITKRGQNVTFRCDPISEHNRLYWYRQTLGQGPEFLTYFQNEAQLEKSRLLSDRFSAERPKGSFSTLEIQRTEQGDSAMYLCASSWEVLNEQYFGPGTRLTVT.